The following is a T cell receptor beta chain sequence with its context. What it binds is not known. The data were produced by immunoSEQ multiplex PCR, yet TCRdb's version contains in-frame clones alone and is incomplete. Among tens of thousands of clones listed, 80% to 85% were seen once. The data are from a study of T cell clonotyping in hematopoietic cell transplantation. Study details: Recipients' pretransplant samples followed cytoreduction.

CDR1 is MDHEN, CDR2 SYDVKM, per germline. The CDR3 runs to 16 residues. V trimming: 5 bases; J trimming: 3 bases; junction bases outside the gene matches: 10. The time point here: recipient sample about 28 days before transplant, after cytoreduction. Recipients were bled about 28 days pretransplant and at posttransplant days 30, 100, 180. Notes on the study in general: Without cell sorting, CD4 versus CD8 contributions remain unresolved.

This specimen consisted of peripheral blood mononuclear cells, obtained before stem cell transplant. V is TRBV28 and J is TRBJ1-5; 7 bases map to TRBD1. This clonotype was obtained from a man aged 55 to 70 with myelodysplastic syndrome. Some clones in this sample may be carry-over from other donors' samples. This chain's CDR3 is CASSVTGQSYNQPQHF. DNA for the CDR3: TGTGCCAGCAGTGTGACGGGACAGTCTTACAATCAGCCCCAGCATTTT.